The source of this TCR beta chain is a study of CXCR3-negative and CXCR3-positive naive CD8 T cells. UMI labels and 5' RACE were used to prepare the TRB cDNA libraries. TCRdb re-called the 5' RACE reads; one entry per CDR3 protein, DNA not given. The table counts 69,000 or so distinct CDR3 sequences; 1.5% lies in the top ten. The CDR3 spans 13 residues. Regarding this clonotype: Its antigen is as yet unknown.

Study results and limitations: No difference in surface CD5 was seen between naive subsets, and TCR strength was inferred from TRB CDR3 properties. Memory CD8+ cells showed much lower diversity, while both naive subsets were comparably high.

The clonotype was recovered from a human donor in good health. Some clones in this sample may be carry-over from other donors' samples. The chain joins TRBV12-3 or TRBV12-4 to TRBJ1-1. The sequenced sample consisted of naive CXCR3- CD8+ T cells from blood. As to subset: CD45RO-CCR7+CD27+CD95- naive CD8+ T cells lacking CXCR3 (TNR3-). The CDR3 region is CASSEGKRTEAFF.